Each of the 31 T cell receptor beta chains below was sequenced from the same sample in a study of T cell responses to AZD1222 COVID-19 vaccine. Data came from immunoSEQ multiplex PCR; TCRdb stores just in-frame clones and leaves some out. The repertoire holds approximately 110,000 clones, 82% seen once, with 5% in the top ten. The sample consisted of peripheral blood, taken on day 0 of AZD1222 vaccination. The receptors shown here come from an adult in good health.

This clone was seen a few times. The chain couples TRBV4-3 to TRBJ1-3; D is uncertain. Trimming shortened V by 0 bases and J by 1 base, and 7 bases separated the two germline ends. The CDR3 spans 15 residues. Germline CDR1 reads LGHNA; CDR2 reads YSLEER. This CDR3 reads CASSQERVSGNTIYF. The CDR3 DNA is TGCGCCAGCAGCCAAGAAAGGGTATCTGGAAACACCATATATTTT.

In its sample, this clone was seen many times. CDR3 coding DNA: TGTGCCAGCAGCGGGGGGGAGGAGGACGAGCAGTACTTC. The encoded protein is CASSGGEEDEQYF. This rearrangement joins TRBV6-2 or TRBV6-3 to TRBJ2-7, with 8 bases identical to TRBD2. V dropped 6 bases and J dropped 5; count of bases not matched to a gene: 6. Per germline, CDR1 MNHEY and CDR2 SVGEGT. The CDR3 is made up of 13 amino acids.

The count of this clone is one. The chain recombines TRBV4-3 with TRBJ1-2; TRBD1 is a possible D gene (5 bases). V was clipped by 4 bases and J by 6 bases, with 21 bases between them. The CDR3 is 16 residues long. Germline V gene lookup returns CDR1 LGHNA and CDR2 YSLEER. CDR3 loop: CASSPLAGIVWDGYTF. CDR3 nucleotides: TGCGCCAGCAGCCCCCTCGCAGGGATTGTTTGGGATGGCTACACCTTC.

The chain is built from TRBV4-1 and TRBJ2-7; D is uncertain. V was trimmed by 1 base and J by 0 bases, leaving 10 bases between them. CDR3 length: 15 residues. Germline-derived CDR1 and CDR2 are MGHRA and YSYEKL. The CDR3 DNA reads as TGCGCCAGCAGCCAAGCCTTTGGCGGCTCCTACGAGCAGTACTTC. Its translation: CASSQAFGGSYEQYF.

The rearrangement links TRBV7-6 to TRBJ2-2; D may match TRBD1 or TRBD2 (6 bases each). The V end was cut by 4 bases, the J end by 4 bases, with 22 bases between. This CDR3 spans 18 amino acids. Germline CDR1 reads SGHVS; CDR2 reads FNYEAQ. The CDR3 reads CASSSSRVRGLATGELFF. CDR3 coding DNA: TGTGCCAGCAGCTCCTCCCGAGTCCGGGGGCTAGCCACCGGGGAGCTGTTTTTT.

CDR3 DNA: TGTGCCAGCAGCCAAGATCACAGGGGAGCGAATAATTCACCCCTCCACTTT. Its translation is CASSQDHRGANNSPLHF. The chain carries TRBV4-2 and TRBJ1-6; 7 bases are a match to TRBD1. Germline loops: CDR1 LGHNA, CDR2 YNFKEQ. V gave up 0 bases and J gave up 5 bases; unmatched junction bases: 7. The CDR3 has 17 residues.

The V and J genes are TRBV19 and TRBJ2-2, with D maybe TRBD2 (6 bases). This CDR3 is built from 16 residues. The germline CDR1 and CDR2 sequences are LNHDA and SQIVND (reference sequence). V lost 5 bases to trimming and J lost 4 bases, with 17 bases between them. In DNA form, the CDR3 reads TGTGCCAGTAGTGCCTCCGGGACGGGAGTCACCGGGGAGCTGTTTTTT. It encodes CASSASGTGVTGELFF.

The chain carries TRBV25-1 and TRBJ2-3, with TRBD2 matching over 9 bases. Looked up from germline, CDR1 is MGHDK and CDR2 is SYGVNS. J was trimmed by 7 bases and V by 2 bases; bases with no gene match: 4. The CDR3 sequence is 14 residues long. CDR3 nucleotide sequence: TGTGCCAGCAGTGAACGACTAGCGGTACATACGCAGTATTTT. This encodes CASSERLAVHTQYF.

This clone was found once. V usage is TRBV14 and J usage is TRBJ1-4; TRBD1 matches at 9 bases. The germline gives CDR1 SGHDN, CDR2 FVKESK. V lost 3 bases, J lost 4 bases, and 3 bases stayed unmatched. The CDR3 consists of 15 residues. CDR3 sequence: CASSHLTGGNEKLFF. The CDR3 coding sequence is TGTGCCAGCAGCCACCTGACAGGGGGTAATGAAAAACTGTTTTTT.

This clone was observed a handful of times. The genes are TRBV7-2 and TRBJ1-2; unclear D gene. This CDR3 is built from 14 residues. The V gene's germline CDR1 is SGHTA and CDR2 FQGNSA. The V end was cut by 6 bases, the J end by 5 bases, with 16 bases between. This chain's CDR3 is CASRALGISYGYTF. The CDR3, as DNA: TGTGCCAGCAGGGCTCTCGGAATTAGTTATGGCTACACCTTC.

V gene TRBV10-3 combines with J gene TRBJ2-7; tentative D call: TRBD1 (5 bases). In germline, CDR1 is ENHRY, CDR2 SYGVKD. The CDR3 is 15 residues long. With 3 bases removed from V and 5 bases from J, the gap between germline ends came to 17 bases. CDR3 in amino acids: CAISERAGSSHEQYF. The CDR3 DNA follows: TGTGCCATCAGTGAACGTGCAGGGTCGTCCCACGAGCAGTACTTC.

V and J are TRBV3-1 (or the pseudogene TRBV3-2) and TRBJ1-2; no definite D call. CDR3 size: 15 residues. V was shortened by 4 bases and J by 2 bases, with 14 bases between the two germline ends. Germline loops: CDR1 LGHDT, CDR2 YNNKEL (reference sequence). CDR3 nucleotides: TGTGCCAGCAGCCCGTTTCCTTCAACAAACTATGGCTACACCTTC. This sequence encodes CASSPFPSTNYGYTF.

The chain has TRBV5-1 and TRBJ2-1; 10 bases fit TRBD2. The CDR3 runs to 14 residues. CDR1 is SGHRS and CDR2 is YFSETQ in the germline V gene. V shed 2 bases and J 8 bases; nucleotides not matched to a gene: 4. The CDR3 nucleotides are TGCGCCAGCAGCTTAACTAGCGGGGAGGATGAGCAGTTCTTC. It translates to CASSLTSGEDEQFF.

This clone was seen a handful of times. The V call is TRBV2, the J call TRBJ2-7; possible D gene TRBD1, 5 bases. The CDR3 runs 14 residues. Looked up from germline, CDR1 is SNHLY and CDR2 is FYNNEI. V was trimmed by 2 bases and J by 7 bases, leaving 15 bases between them. CDR3 DNA sequence: TGTGCCAGCAGTGAAAATCCCAGGGTCGGGGAGCAGTACTTC. Translating gives CASSENPRVGEQYF.

As concerns this clone: Relative to the germline gene, one junction end is altered; a read error may explain this. The chain employs TRBV7-7 and TRBJ2-5; D might be TRBD1 (6 bases). Germline values: CDR1 SSHAT, CDR2 FNYEAQ (reference sequence). There are 15 residues in the CDR3. The DNA for the CDR3 is TGTGCTAGCAGCAGACTGACAGGCATCCAAGAGACCCAGTACTTC. It yields the protein CASSRLTGIQETQYF.

The rearrangement links TRBV7-3 to TRBJ1-2, with 9 bases that match TRBD1. CDR3 length: 13 residues. After removal of 4 bases from V and 5 bases from J, the junction contained 2 bases not matched to a gene. Germline V gene sequence: CDR1 SGHTA, CDR2 FQGTGA. The CDR3 region is CASSSGQGYGYTF. The CDR3 DNA sequence: TGTGCCAGCAGCTCGGGACAGGGATATGGCTACACCTTC.

The chain joins TRBV7-2 to TRBJ2-7; no reliable D call. This CDR3 spans 13 amino acids. Per the germline V gene, CDR1 is SGHTA and CDR2 is FQGNSA. Trimming pared 6 bases from V and 5 bases from J, leaving 14 bases between. The DNA of the CDR3 is TGTGCCAGCAGTCGAGGTTTTTTGGACGAGCAGTACTTC. It encodes CASSRGFLDEQYF.

V gene TRBV7-2 combines with J gene TRBJ1-1; D remains ambiguous. CDR1 and CDR2 from the germline V gene are SGHTA and FQGNSA. Trimming pared 3 bases from V and 6 bases from J, leaving 17 bases between. The CDR3 is 15 amino acids. CDR3 in amino acids: CASSFVGGGSSEAFF. For the CDR3, the DNA is TGTGCCAGCAGCTTCGTAGGCGGTGGTAGCTCTGAAGCTTTCTTT.

CDR3 residues: CATSRGARRETTEAFF. In DNA, the CDR3 is TGTGCCACCAGCAGAGGTGCCCGGAGGGAGACCACTGAAGCTTTCTTT. The V and J genes are TRBV15 and TRBJ1-1; no definite D call. The germline V gene has CDR1 LNHNV and CDR2 YYDKDF (reference sequence). Trimming left V 1 base short and J 4 bases short, with 16 bases between. The CDR3 loop spans 16 amino acids. Full variable domain (remainder filled in from reference TRBV15 and TRBJ1-1): DAMVIQNPRYQVTQFGKPVTLSCSQTLNHNVMYWYQQKSSQAPKLLFHYYDKDFNNEADTPDNFQSRRPNTSFCFLDIRSPGLGDTAMYLCATSRGARRETTEAFFGQGTRLTVV.

This chain links TRBV14 with TRBJ2-2; the D gene is possibly TRBD1 (5 bases). The CDR3 is made up of 17 amino acids. V lost 0 bases and J lost 7, with 18 bases in between. CDR1 SGHDN and CDR2 FVKESK come from the germline V gene. CDR3 DNA sequence: TGTGCCAGCAGCCAAGATCTTTATAGGGGCCCCGGCGGGGAGCTGTTTTTT. Protein: CASSQDLYRGPGGELFF.

The gene calls are TRBV10-3 and TRBJ2-1, with a possible D match to TRBD2 (5 bases). With 4 bases removed from V and 9 bases from J, the gap between germline ends came to 7 bases. Germline V gene lookup returns CDR1 ENHRY and CDR2 SYGVKD. The CDR3 length is 11 residues. CDR3 sequence: CAISGTFEQFF. The CDR3 coding sequence is TGTGCCATCAGTGGGACTTTTGAGCAGTTCTTC.

The V call is TRBV27, the J call TRBJ1-2; D remains ambiguous. Germline CDR1 reads MNHEY; CDR2 reads SMNVEV (reference sequence). The CDR3 sequence is 17 residues long. Trimming shortened V by 3 bases and J by 5 bases, and 22 bases separated the two germline ends. The CDR3 DNA reads as TGTGCCAGCAGTTTCATCCTTGGGAAAGATATGAGATATGGCTACACCTTC. Translation: CASSFILGKDMRYGYTF.

For the CDR3, the DNA is TGCGCCAGCAGCCCGGGGGCTAGGACCCAGTACTTC. This translates into CASSPGARTQYF. The chain employs TRBV5-1 and TRBJ2-5, with D possibly being TRBD1 or TRBD2 (6 bases each). V lost 4 bases, J lost 7 bases, and 11 bases lay in between. Per the germline V gene, CDR1 is SGHRS and CDR2 is YFSETQ. The CDR3 has 12 amino acids.

The chain joins TRBV6-1 to TRBJ1-1; D is undetermined. The germline V gene has CDR1 MNHNS and CDR2 SASEGT. CDR3 length: 13 amino acids. Between the trimmed V and J ends, which lost 1 base and 7 bases, there was a span of 10 bases. CDR3 residues: CASSEGGTSEAFF. For the CDR3, the DNA is TGTGCCAGCAGTGAAGGGGGTACGAGTGAAGCTTTCTTT.

The chain carries TRBV11-3 and TRBJ2-3; D may match TRBD1 or TRBD2 (7 bases each). Per germline, CDR1 SGHNT and CDR2 YENEEA. The CDR3 consists of 15 residues. V lost 3 bases to trimming and J lost 5 bases, with 15 bases between them. The CDR3 DNA follows: TGTGCCAGCAGCTTCGGAGGGAGGGGGCTAGATACGCAGTATTTT. Translation gives CASSFGGRGLDTQYF.

The chain has TRBV7-9 and TRBJ2-7; TRBD2 is a possible D gene (6 bases). Germline lookup yields CDR1 SEHNR and CDR2 FQNEAQ (reference sequence). Trimming removed 5 bases at V and 5 bases at J, with 19 bases between. This CDR3 comprises 15 residues. CDR3 bases: TGTGCCAGCAGCCCACTGGGAGGTCTGGGCCACGAGCAGTACTTC. Protein sequence: CASSPLGGLGHEQYF.

This chain connects TRBV5-1 to TRBJ2-2, with D unresolved. From germline, CDR1 is SGHRS and CDR2 YFSETQ. Trimming shortened V by 3 bases and J by 1 base, and 10 bases separated the two germline ends. CDR3 length: 15 amino acids. The CDR3 sequence is CASSYPTENTGELFF. The DNA for the CDR3 is TGCGCCAGCAGCTACCCGACCGAGAACACCGGGGAGCTGTTTTTT.

The rearrangement joins TRBV4-2 to TRBJ2-1, with 7 positions matching TRBD2. The germline CDR1 and CDR2 sequences are LGHNA and YNFKEQ. CDR3 length equals 15 residues. V shed 8 bases, J shed 4 bases, and the junction held 11 bases outside the gene matches. The CDR3 DNA sequence: TGTGCCAGCGCCTCGGAGCGGGGTTCATACAATGAGCAGTTCTTC. Amino acids: CASASERGSYNEQFF.

This chain connects TRBV6-2 or TRBV6-3 to TRBJ1-5; 10 bases agree with TRBD1. In germline, CDR1 is MNHEY, CDR2 SVGEGT. The CDR3 extends over 17 amino acids. Germline trimming cut 4 bases from V and 13 bases from J; bases unmatched to any gene: 19. CDR3 coding DNA: TGTGCCAGCAGTTCGCCCCGGTTCCCCATTGGACAGGGGGGACAGCATTTT. Translation: CASSSPRFPIGQGGQHF.

The rearrangement links TRBV30 to TRBJ1-3; D ambiguous. The CDR3 runs 12 residues. V was cut by 2 bases and J by 5 bases, with 7 bases left in between. CDR1 GTSNPN and CDR2 SVGIG come from the germline V gene (reference sequence). CDR3 residues: CAWSTPRNTIYF. Written as DNA, the CDR3 is TGTGCCTGGAGTACCCCCCGAAACACCATATATTTT.

The rearrangement uses TRBV3-1 (or the pseudogene TRBV3-2) and TRBJ2-1; a weak D match, TRBD2 (6 bases). The germline V gene has CDR1 LGHDT and CDR2 YNNKEL (reference sequence). This CDR3 is built from 15 residues. Deletions cut 5 bases from V and 0 bases from J, with 11 bases between. CDR3: CASSAAGSSYNEQFF. The CDR3 DNA is TGTGCCAGCAGCGCAGCGGGTAGCTCCTACAATGAGCAGTTCTTC.